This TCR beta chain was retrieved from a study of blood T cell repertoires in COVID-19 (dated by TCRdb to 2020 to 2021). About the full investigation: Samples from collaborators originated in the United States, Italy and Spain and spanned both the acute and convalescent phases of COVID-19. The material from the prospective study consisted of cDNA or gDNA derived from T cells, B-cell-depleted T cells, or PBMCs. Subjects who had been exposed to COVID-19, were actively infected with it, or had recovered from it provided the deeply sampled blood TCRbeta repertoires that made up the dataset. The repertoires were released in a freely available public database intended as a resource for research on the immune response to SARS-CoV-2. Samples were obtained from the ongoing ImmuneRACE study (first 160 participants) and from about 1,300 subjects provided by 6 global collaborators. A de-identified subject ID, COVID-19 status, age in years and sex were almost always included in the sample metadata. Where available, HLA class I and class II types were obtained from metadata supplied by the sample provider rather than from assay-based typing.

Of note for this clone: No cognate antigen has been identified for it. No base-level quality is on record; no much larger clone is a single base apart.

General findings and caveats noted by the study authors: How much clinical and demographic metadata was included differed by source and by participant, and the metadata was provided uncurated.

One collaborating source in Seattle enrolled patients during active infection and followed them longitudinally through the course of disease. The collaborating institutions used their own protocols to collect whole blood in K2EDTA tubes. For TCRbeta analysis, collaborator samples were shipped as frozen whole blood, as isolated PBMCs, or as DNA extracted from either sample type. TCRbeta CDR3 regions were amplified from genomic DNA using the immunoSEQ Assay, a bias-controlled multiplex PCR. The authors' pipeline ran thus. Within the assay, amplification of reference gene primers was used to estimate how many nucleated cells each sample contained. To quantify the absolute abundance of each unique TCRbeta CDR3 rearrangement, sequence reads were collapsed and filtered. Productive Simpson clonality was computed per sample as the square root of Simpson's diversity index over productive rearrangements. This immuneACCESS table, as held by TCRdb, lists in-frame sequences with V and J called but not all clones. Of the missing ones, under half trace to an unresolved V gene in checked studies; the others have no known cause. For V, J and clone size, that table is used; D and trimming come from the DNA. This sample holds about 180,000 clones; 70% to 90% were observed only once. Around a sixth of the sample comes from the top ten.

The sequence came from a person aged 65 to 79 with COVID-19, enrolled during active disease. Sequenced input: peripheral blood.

The CDR3 in this case is CAWSVSLAGDTQYF. Read as DNA, the sequence is TGTGCCTGGAGTGTGTCACTAGCGGGAGATACGCAGTATTTT. Recombination linked TRBV30 to TRBJ2-3, and 9 junctional nucleotides match TRBD2. The germline V and J ends show losses of 0 bases and 5 bases respectively, and no gene match explains 3 bases of the junction. The CDR3 numbers 14 residues from cysteine through phenylalanine. Left in the record is the CDR3 DNA by itself, 42 bases read in frame from the first base. CDR1 and CDR2 are read off the germline V gene (reference sequence) as GTSNPN and SVGIG. The entire variable domain, with the stretches around the CDR3 drawn from the reference TRBV30 and TRBJ2-3 proteins, is SQTIHQWPATLVQPVGSPLSLECTVEGTSNPNLYWYRQAAGRGLQLLFYSVGIGQISSEVPQNLSASRPQDRQFILSSKKLLLSDSGFYLCAWSVSLAGDTQYFGPGTRLTVL.